This passage covers 25 T cell receptor beta chains from one sample sequenced in a study of blood T cell repertoires in COVID-19. Here immunoSEQ multiplex PCR was the method, and the copy in TCRdb shows in-frame clones only, minus some. The data contain about 200,000 clones, around four fifths of them seen just once; the ten biggest clones take up 6% to 8%. The sequencing sample was made of peripheral blood. These TCRs come from a human donor with acute or convalescent COVID-19. The donor label of this sample is uncertain.

J is TRBJ1-1 and V is TRBV28; D may be TRBD1 (6 bases). Germline assignment: CDR1 MDHEN and CDR2 SYDVKM. The length of the CDR3 is 16 residues. Trimming took off 4 bases at V and 1 base at J, with 16 bases between the two ends. The CDR3 nucleotides are TGTGCCAGCAGTTCCCCGGGAGGGGGTAAGAACACTGAAGCTTTCTTT. Translating it yields CASSSPGGGKNTEAFF.

V gene TRBV6-6 combines with J gene TRBJ2-3; TRBD2 agrees at 8 bases. The germline V gene has CDR1 MNHNY and CDR2 SVGAGI (reference sequence). J was trimmed by 2 bases and V by 4 bases; bases with no gene match: 2. This CDR3 region has 14 residues. CDR3: CASSSGGYTDTQYF. The DNA for the CDR3 is TGTGCCAGCAGTTCGGGGGGGTACACAGATACGCAGTATTTT.

The rearrangement uses TRBV6-6 and TRBJ1-3, with a possible D match to TRBD1 (6 bases). Germline V gene sequence: CDR1 MNHNY, CDR2 SVGAGI (reference sequence). This CDR3 is built from 15 residues. Trimming removed 6 bases from V and 0 bases from J, with 12 bases in between. Here the CDR3 reads CASRNRVGSGNTIYF. In DNA, the CDR3 is TGTGCCAGCAGAAACAGGGTCGGCTCTGGAAACACCATATATTTT.

This chain links TRBV6-6 with TRBJ1-3; D remains unclear. The CDR3 is made up of 16 amino acids. CDR1 is MNHNY, CDR2 SVGAGI, per germline (reference sequence). V was pared by 3 bases and J by 0 bases, with 12 bases between. This CDR3 is CASSYPRLSSGNTIYF. For the CDR3, the DNA is TGTGCCAGCAGTTATCCCAGACTGAGCTCTGGAAACACCATATATTTT.

The chain couples TRBV18 to TRBJ1-1; 7 nucleotides agree with TRBD1. Germline values: CDR1 KGHSH, CDR2 LQKENI. The ends lost 3 bases at V and 5 bases at J; junction bases unmatched: 12. This CDR3 spans 16 amino acids. The CDR3 DNA reads TGTGCCAGCTCACCGCTACAGGGGCCCCGGAGGACTGAAGCTTTCTTT. Encoded protein: CASSPLQGPRRTEAFF.

This chain connects TRBV19 to TRBJ1-2; D unresolved. Germline CDR1 reads LNHDA; CDR2 reads SQIVND (reference sequence). Trimming cost V 5 bases and J 4 bases, with 20 bases left between them. The CDR3 length is 16 residues. The CDR3 DNA reads TGTGCCAGTAGTCCTTTACCTACAGAGAGCCTCTATGGCTACACCTTC. Its translation: CASSPLPTESLYGYTF.

V and J are TRBV4-2 and TRBJ2-3; 8 bases match TRBD2. CDR1 and CDR2 from the germline V gene are LGHNA and YNFKEQ. CDR3 length equals 18 residues. V was clipped by 1 base and J by 2 bases; unmatched bases: 11. The CDR3 nucleotides read TGTGCCAGCAGCCAAGGAAGAGCGGGAGCGCCACCCACAGATACGCAGTATTTT. Translation gives CASSQGRAGAPPTDTQYF.

The V gene is TRBV2, the J gene TRBJ1-2, with D perhaps matching TRBD1 (5 bases). This CDR3 has 14 residues. Germline V gives CDR1 SNHLY, CDR2 FYNNEI. Trimming stripped 6 bases from V and 1 base from J, with 12 bases between. The CDR3: CASSVAGGNYGYTF. CDR3 in DNA: TGTGCCAGCAGCGTAGCCGGGGGTAACTATGGCTACACCTTC. The full variable domain, in which reference TRBV2 and TRBJ1-2 provide the parts outside the CDR3, is EPEVTQTPSHQVTQMGQEVILRCVPISNHLYFYWYRQILGQKVEFLVSFYNNEISEKSEIFDDQFSVERPDGSNFTLKIRSTKLEDSAMYFCASSVAGGNYGYTFGSGTRLTVV.

The chain recombines TRBV5-1 with TRBJ1-1; TRBD1 is a possible D gene (6 bases). Germline assignment: CDR1 SGHRS and CDR2 YFSETQ. Trimming stripped 3 bases from V and 2 bases from J, with 14 bases between. The CDR3 covers 15 residues. This CDR3 is CASSSDSRGNTEAFF. CDR3 coding DNA: TGCGCCAGCAGCTCGGACAGCCGGGGAAACACTGAAGCTTTCTTT. Full variable domain (remainder filled in from reference TRBV5-1 and TRBJ1-1): KAGVTQTPRYLIKTRGQQVTLSCSPISGHRSVSWYQQTPGQGLQFLFEYFSETQRNKGNFPGRFSGRQFSNSRSEMNVSTLELGDSALYLCASSSDSRGNTEAFFGQGTRLTVV.

The CDR3 is CASSRRGQMNTGELFF. The CDR3 DNA is TGTGCCAGCAGCCGTCGGGGACAAATGAACACCGGGGAGCTGTTTTTT. V is TRBV7-6 and J is TRBJ2-2; tentative D call: TRBD1 (6 bases). V was trimmed by 5 bases and J by 1 base, leaving 14 bases between them. The CDR3 length is 16 residues. The germline gives CDR1 SGHVS, CDR2 FNYEAQ.

The chain links TRBV14 to TRBJ2-5; D unresolved. There are 14 residues in the CDR3. The germline gives CDR1 SGHDN, CDR2 FVKESK. V was pared by 4 bases and J by 0 bases, with 9 bases between. As DNA, the CDR3 is TGTGCCAGCAGCCCGACTTTGTACCAAGAGACCCAGTACTTC. It codes for CASSPTLYQETQYF.

As concerns this clone: In the same sample, other DNA sequences code for this CDR3. The chain combines TRBV19 with TRBJ1-5; the match to TRBD1 covers 11 bases. CDR3 length equals 14 residues. Germline CDR1 is LNHDA and CDR2 is SQIVND (reference sequence). V shed 9 bases and J 3 bases; nucleotides not matched to a gene: 4. DNA of the CDR3: TGTGCCAGCCGGGACAGGGGGTTCAATCAGCCCCAGCATTTT. Translating it yields CASRDRGFNQPQHF.

The chain uses TRBV6-5 and TRBJ2-1; 7 nucleotides align to TRBD1. This CDR3 is 14 amino acids long. Per germline, CDR1 MNHEY and CDR2 SVGAGI. V lost 7 bases and J lost 8; bases outside the gene matches: 11. As DNA, the CDR3 is TGTGCCAGCAATCTGAGGGGGCAGAGGTATGAGCAGTTCTTC. Translation: CASNLRGQRYEQFF.

This chain links TRBV6-5 with TRBJ1-4; TRBD1 agrees at 8 bases. This CDR3 comprises 14 residues. Germline V gene data show CDR1 as MNHEY and CDR2 as SVGAGI. J was trimmed by 5 bases and V by 5 bases; bases with no gene match: 4. The CDR3: CASSTHRGNEKLFF. Written as DNA, the CDR3 is TGTGCCAGCAGTACCCACAGGGGGAATGAAAAACTGTTTTTT.

V usage is TRBV19 and J usage is TRBJ2-7; tentative D call: TRBD2 (5 bases). V was clipped by 0 bases and J by 5 bases, with 17 bases between them. Germline CDR1 reads LNHDA; CDR2 reads SQIVND (reference sequence). The CDR3 has 16 amino acids. CDR3 nucleotides: TGTGCCAGTAGTATAGAATGGCAGGAGGCGCGGAACGAGCAGTACTTC. Its protein is CASSIEWQEARNEQYF.

This clone was found a few times. The sample has other DNA sequences that encode this CDR3 too. V usage is TRBV19 and J usage is TRBJ1-5; TRBD1 matches at 8 bases. Looked up from germline, CDR1 is LNHDA and CDR2 is SQIVND (reference sequence). This CDR3 is 15 amino acids long. J lost 1 base, V lost 6 bases, and 5 bases had no gene match. The CDR3 is CASRARQGSNQPQHF. The CDR3 region has the DNA TGTGCCAGTAGAGCCCGACAGGGGAGCAATCAGCCCCAGCATTTT.

The CDR3 is CASSLQASMNTEAFF. The CDR3 DNA follows: TGCGCCAGCAGCTTACAGGCTTCGATGAACACTGAAGCTTTCTTT. The genes are TRBV5-1 and TRBJ1-1; a possible D gene is TRBD1 (5 bases). From germline, CDR1 is SGHRS and CDR2 YFSETQ. V lost 2 bases and J 0 bases, leaving 11 bases between the germline ends. This CDR3 has 15 amino acids.

The rearrangement links TRBV5-4 to TRBJ1-3; weak D call: TRBD1 (6 bases). The CDR3 loop spans 15 amino acids. Germline loops: CDR1 SGHNT, CDR2 YYREEE (reference sequence). V lost 0 bases and J lost 2, with 9 bases in between. The DNA for the CDR3 is TGTGCCAGCAGCTTGGGGCAGGGGACTGGAAACACCATATATTTT. Its translation: CASSLGQGTGNTIYF. Together with reference TRBV5-4 and TRBJ1-3, the CDR3 gives the full variable domain: ETGVTQSPTHLIKTRGQQVTLRCSSQSGHNTVSWYQQALGQGPQFIFQYYREEENGRGNFPPRFSGLQFPNYSSELNVNALELDDSALYLCASSLGQGTGNTIYFGEGSWLTVV.

The chain joins TRBV6-7 to TRBJ2-2, with D perhaps TRBD1 (5 bases). TRBV6-7 is assigned to the ORF class and has an uncertain function. The CDR3 totals 19 residues. V dropped 5 bases and J dropped 1 base, with 23 bases sitting between them. This CDR3 reads CASSTPGASPPENTGELFF. In DNA, the CDR3 is TGTGCCAGCAGTACCCCTGGGGCCTCGCCGCCTGAGAACACCGGGGAGCTGTTTTTT.

The rearrangement uses TRBV29-1 and TRBJ2-2; 8 nucleotides agree with TRBD2. J was trimmed by 9 bases and V by 2 bases; bases with no gene match: 8. This CDR3 contains 14 residues. CDR1 is SQVTM and CDR2 is ANQGSEA in the germline V gene. The CDR3 reads CSVELAGSGRELFF. Here the CDR3 DNA reads TGCAGCGTTGAATTAGCGGGGAGTGGACGGGAGCTGTTTTTT.

The chain couples TRBV2 to TRBJ1-6; TRBD1 might be the D (6 bases). The CDR3 totals 13 residues. V lost 8 bases to trimming and J lost 4 bases, with 9 bases between them. Germline CDR1 reads SNHLY; CDR2 reads FYNNEI. CDR3 sequence reads: CASGQNYNSPLHF. The CDR3 nucleotides are TGTGCCAGCGGACAGAATTATAATTCACCCCTCCACTTT.

V is TRBV14 and J is TRBJ2-1; the match to TRBD2 covers 9 bases. The CDR3 extends over 17 amino acids. The germline V gene has CDR1 SGHDN and CDR2 FVKESK. V gave up 0 bases and J gave up 2 bases; unmatched junction bases: 5. This CDR3 is CASSQDFAGGPYNEQFF. The CDR3, as DNA: TGTGCCAGCAGCCAAGATTTTGCGGGAGGGCCCTACAATGAGCAGTTCTTC.

This clone was counted a single time. The chain employs TRBV19 and TRBJ2-3; no definite D call. Trimming removed 4 bases at V and 6 bases at J, with 14 bases between. The CDR3 runs to 14 residues. Germline CDR1 reads LNHDA; CDR2 reads SQIVND (reference sequence). The CDR3 sequence is CASSRGYRGDTQYF. The CDR3 DNA is TGTGCCAGTAGTAGAGGCTATCGTGGGGATACGCAGTATTTT.

This sequence joins TRBV18 and TRBJ2-5; 8 bases are a match to TRBD2. The ends lost 4 bases at V and 5 bases at J; junction bases unmatched: 12. The length of the CDR3 is 16 residues. CDR1 KGHSH and CDR2 LQKENI come from the germline V gene. The CDR3, as DNA: TGTGCCAGCTCACGAACTAGCGGAGTCAAGGGGGAGACCCAGTACTTC. It translates to CASSRTSGVKGETQYF.

The chain couples TRBV11-2 to TRBJ2-1, with 8 bases lining up with TRBD2. This CDR3 is 15 amino acids long. The V gene's germline CDR1 is SGHAT and CDR2 FQNNGV. The ends lost 2 bases at V and 4 bases at J; junction bases unmatched: 4. DNA for the CDR3: TGTGCCAGCAGCTTAATTGCGGGAGGTTACAATGAGCAGTTCTTC. It specifies CASSLIAGGYNEQFF.